The following is a T cell receptor beta chain sequence with its context. The V and J ends lost 4 bases and 5 bases respectively, with 8 bases between them. The CDR3 totals 12 residues. Germline loops: CDR1 SEHNR, CDR2 FQNEAQ (reference sequence). This record comes from a study of blood T cell repertoires in COVID-19. Looking at the study overall: T cells, B-cell-depleted T cells, or PBMCs provided the cDNA or gDNA that served as material.

TCRdb's copy holds only in-frame clones and misses some; the assay was immunoSEQ multiplex PCR. The sample consists of approximately 150,000 clones, about 90% of them appearing once. In terms of age and location, participants ranged from about 18 to 95 years and lived in approximately 24 US areas. The chain combines TRBV7-9 with TRBJ1-1; D uncertain. The receptor's source is a human donor with acute COVID-19. The donor label of this sample is uncertain. Sequenced material: PBMCs or T cells enriched from blood (not recorded which). The CDR3 spells CASSYGETEAFF. The DNA of the CDR3 is TGTGCCAGCAGCTACGGGGAAACTGAAGCTTTCTTT. The full variable domain, with the rest looked up from reference TRBV7-9 and TRBJ1-1, is DTGVSQNPRHKITKRGQNVTFRCDPISEHNRLYWYRQTLGQGPEFLTYFQNEAQLEKSRLLSDRFSAERPKGSFSTLEIQRTEQGDSAMYLCASSYGETEAFFGQGTRLTVV.